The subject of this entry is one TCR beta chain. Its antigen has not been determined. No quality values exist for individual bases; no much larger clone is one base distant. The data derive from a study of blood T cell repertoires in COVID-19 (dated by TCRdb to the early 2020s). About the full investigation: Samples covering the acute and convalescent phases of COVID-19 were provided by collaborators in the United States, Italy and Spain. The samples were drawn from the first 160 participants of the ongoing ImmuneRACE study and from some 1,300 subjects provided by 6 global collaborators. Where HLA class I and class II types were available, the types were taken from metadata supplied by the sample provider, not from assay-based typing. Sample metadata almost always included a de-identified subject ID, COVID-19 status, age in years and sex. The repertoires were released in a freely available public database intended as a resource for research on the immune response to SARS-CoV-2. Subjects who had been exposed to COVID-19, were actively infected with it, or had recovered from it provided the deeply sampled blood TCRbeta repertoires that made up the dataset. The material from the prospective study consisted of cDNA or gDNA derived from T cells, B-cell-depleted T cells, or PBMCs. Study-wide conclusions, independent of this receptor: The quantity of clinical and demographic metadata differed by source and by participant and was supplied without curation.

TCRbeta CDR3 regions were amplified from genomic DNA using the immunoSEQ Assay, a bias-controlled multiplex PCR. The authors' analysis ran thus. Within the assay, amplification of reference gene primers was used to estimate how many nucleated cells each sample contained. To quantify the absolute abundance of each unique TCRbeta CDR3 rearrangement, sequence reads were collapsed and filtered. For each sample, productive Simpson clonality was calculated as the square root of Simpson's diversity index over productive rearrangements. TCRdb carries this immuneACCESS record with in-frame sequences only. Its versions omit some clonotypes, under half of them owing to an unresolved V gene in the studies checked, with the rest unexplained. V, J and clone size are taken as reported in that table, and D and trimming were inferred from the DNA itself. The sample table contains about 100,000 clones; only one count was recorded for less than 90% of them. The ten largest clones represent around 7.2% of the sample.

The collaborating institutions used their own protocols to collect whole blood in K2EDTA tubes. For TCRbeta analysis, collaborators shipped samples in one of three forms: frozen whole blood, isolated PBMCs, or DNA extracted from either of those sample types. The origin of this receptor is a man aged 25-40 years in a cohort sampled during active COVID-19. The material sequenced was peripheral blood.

The DNA sequence follows: TGTGCCTGGGGGTTCACCTACAATGAGCAGTTCTTC. The translation is CAWGFTYNEQFF. Recombination linked TRBV30 to TRBJ2-1; the D gene remains uncertain. The germline V gene (reference sequence) supplies CDR1 GTSNPN and CDR2 SVGIG. The CDR3, cysteine through phenylalanine, is 12 amino acids long. Kept here is only the CDR3 DNA, which spans 36 bases and is read in frame from base 1. V lost 5 bases and J lost 2 bases; the stretch between them is 7 bases long. The reference TRBV30 and TRBJ2-1 proteins fill in what lies around the CDR3, so the full variable domain reads SQTIHQWPATLVQPVGSPLSLECTVEGTSNPNLYWYRQAAGRGLQLLFYSVGIGQISSEVPQNLSASRPQDRQFILSSKKLLLSDSGFYLCAWGFTYNEQFFGPGTRLTVL.